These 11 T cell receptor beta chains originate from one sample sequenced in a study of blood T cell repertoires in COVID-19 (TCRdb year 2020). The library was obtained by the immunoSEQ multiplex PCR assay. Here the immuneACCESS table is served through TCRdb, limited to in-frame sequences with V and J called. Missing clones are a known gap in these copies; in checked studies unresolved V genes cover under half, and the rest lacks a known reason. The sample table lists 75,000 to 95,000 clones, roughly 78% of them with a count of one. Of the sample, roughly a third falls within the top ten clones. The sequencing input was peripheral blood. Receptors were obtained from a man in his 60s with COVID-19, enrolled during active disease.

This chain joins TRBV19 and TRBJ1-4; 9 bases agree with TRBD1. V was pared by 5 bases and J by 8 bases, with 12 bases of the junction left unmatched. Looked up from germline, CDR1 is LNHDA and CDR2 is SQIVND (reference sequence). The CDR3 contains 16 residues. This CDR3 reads CASSPRAGTGLEKLFF. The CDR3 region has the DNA TGTGCCAGTAGTCCCAGGGCCGGGACAGGGTTAGAAAAACTGTTTTTT.

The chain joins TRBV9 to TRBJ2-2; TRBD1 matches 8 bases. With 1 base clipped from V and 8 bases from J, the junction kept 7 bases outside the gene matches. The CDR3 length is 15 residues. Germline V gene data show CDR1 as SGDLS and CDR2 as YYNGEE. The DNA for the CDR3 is TGTGCCAGCAGCGTATCGACAGGGGCTGGTGGGGAGCTGTTTTTT. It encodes CASSVSTGAGGELFF.

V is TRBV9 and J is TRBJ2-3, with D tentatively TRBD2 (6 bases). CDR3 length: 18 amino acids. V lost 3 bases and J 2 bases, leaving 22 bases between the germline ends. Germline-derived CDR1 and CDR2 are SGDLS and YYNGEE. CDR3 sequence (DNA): TGTGCCAGCAGCGCATCCCTCGATGGTAGCGGTTACACAGATACGCAGTATTTT. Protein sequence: CASSASLDGSGYTDTQYF.

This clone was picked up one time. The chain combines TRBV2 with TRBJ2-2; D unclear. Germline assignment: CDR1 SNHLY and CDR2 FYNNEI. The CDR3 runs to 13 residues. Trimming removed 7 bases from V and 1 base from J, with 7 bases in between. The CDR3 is CASKIVNTGELFF. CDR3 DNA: TGTGCCAGCAAAATAGTGAACACCGGGGAGCTGTTTTTT.

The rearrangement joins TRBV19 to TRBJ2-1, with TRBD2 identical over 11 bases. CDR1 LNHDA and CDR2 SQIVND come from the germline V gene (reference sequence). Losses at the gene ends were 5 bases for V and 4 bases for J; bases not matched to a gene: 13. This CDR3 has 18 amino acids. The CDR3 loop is CASSQRGAGTSGYNEQFF. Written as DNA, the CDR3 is TGTGCCAGTAGTCAAAGAGGGGCCGGGACTAGCGGTTACAATGAGCAGTTCTTC.

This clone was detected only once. This CDR3 is CASNLGTPNNSPLHF. CDR3 in DNA: TGTGCCAGCAACTTAGGGACACCCAATAATTCACCCCTCCACTTT. This sequence joins TRBV6-5 and TRBJ1-6; D may be TRBD1 (6 bases). Germline CDR1 is MNHEY and CDR2 is SVGAGI. The CDR3 extends over 15 amino acids. V dropped 7 bases and J dropped 5 bases, with 15 bases sitting between them.

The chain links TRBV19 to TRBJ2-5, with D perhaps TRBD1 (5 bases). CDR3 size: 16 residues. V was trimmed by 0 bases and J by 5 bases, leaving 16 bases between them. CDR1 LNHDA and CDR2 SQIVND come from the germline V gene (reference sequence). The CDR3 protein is CASSIDHAGLGETQYF. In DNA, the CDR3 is TGTGCCAGTAGTATAGATCACGCAGGGCTAGGGGAGACCCAGTACTTC.

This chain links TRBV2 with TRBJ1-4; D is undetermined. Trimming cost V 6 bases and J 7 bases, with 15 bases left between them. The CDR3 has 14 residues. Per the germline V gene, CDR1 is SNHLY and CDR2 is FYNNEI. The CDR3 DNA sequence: TGTGCCAGCAGACCCCCCCAGGTGGCTGAAAAACTGTTTTTT. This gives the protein CASRPPQVAEKLFF.

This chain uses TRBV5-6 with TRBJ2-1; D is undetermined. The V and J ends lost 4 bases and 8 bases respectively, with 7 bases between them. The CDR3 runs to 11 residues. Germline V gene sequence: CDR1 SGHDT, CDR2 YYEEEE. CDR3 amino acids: CASSDEYEQFF. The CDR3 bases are TGTGCCAGCAGCGATGAGTATGAGCAGTTCTTC.

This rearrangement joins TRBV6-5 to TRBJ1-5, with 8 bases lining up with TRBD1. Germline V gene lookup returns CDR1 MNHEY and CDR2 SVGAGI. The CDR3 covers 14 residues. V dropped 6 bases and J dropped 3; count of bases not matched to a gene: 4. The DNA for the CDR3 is TGTGCCAGCAGGAGACAGGGGTACAATCAGCCCCAGCATTTT. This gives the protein CASRRQGYNQPQHF.

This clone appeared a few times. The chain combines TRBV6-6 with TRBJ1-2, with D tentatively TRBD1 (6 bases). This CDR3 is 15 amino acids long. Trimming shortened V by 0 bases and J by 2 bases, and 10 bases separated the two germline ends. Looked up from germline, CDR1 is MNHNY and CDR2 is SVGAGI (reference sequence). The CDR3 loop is CASSYSPGDNYGYTF. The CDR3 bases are TGTGCCAGCAGTTACTCGCCAGGGGACAACTATGGCTACACCTTC.